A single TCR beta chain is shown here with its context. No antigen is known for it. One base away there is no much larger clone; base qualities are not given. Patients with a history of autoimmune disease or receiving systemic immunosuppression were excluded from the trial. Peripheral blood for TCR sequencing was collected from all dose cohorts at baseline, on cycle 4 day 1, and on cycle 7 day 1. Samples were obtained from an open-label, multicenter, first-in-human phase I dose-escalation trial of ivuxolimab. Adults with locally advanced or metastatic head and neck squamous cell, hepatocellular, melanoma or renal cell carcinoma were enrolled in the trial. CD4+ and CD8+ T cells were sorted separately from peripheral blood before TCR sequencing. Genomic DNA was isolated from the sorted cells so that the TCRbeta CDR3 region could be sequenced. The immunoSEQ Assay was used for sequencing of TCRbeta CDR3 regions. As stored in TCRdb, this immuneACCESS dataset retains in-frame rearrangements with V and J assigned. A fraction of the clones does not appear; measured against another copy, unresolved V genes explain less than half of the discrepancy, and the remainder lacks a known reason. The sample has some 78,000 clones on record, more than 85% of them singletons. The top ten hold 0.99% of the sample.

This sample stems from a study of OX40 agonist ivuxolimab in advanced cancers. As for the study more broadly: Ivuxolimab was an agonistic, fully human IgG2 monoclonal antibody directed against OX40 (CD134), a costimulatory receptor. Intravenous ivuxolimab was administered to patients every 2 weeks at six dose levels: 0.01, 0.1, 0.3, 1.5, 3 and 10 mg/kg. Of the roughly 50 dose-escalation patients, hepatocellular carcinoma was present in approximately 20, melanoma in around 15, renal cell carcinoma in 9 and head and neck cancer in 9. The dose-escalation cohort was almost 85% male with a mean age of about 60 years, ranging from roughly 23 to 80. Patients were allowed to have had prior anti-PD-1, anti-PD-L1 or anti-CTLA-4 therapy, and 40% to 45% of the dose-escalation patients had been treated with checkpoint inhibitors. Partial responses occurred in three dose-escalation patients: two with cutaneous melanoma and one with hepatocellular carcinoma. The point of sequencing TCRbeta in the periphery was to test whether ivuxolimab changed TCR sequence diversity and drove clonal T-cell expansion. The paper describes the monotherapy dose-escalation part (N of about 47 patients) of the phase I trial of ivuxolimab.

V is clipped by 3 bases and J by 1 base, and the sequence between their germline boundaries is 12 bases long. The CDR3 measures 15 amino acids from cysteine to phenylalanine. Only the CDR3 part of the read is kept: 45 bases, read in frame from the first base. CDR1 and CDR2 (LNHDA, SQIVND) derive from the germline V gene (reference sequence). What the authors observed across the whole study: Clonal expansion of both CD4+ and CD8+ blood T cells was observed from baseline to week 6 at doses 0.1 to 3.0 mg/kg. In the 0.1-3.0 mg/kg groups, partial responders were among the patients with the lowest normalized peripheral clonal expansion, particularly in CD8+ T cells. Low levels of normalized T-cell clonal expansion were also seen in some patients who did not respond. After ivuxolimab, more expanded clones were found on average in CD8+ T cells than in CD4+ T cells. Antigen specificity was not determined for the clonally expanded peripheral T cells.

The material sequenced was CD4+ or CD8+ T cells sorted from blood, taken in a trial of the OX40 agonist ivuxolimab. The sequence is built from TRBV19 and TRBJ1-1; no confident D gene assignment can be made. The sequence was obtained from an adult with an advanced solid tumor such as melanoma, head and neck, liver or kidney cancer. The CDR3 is CASSMKSFWNTEAFF. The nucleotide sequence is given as TGTGCCAGTAGTATGAAAAGCTTCTGGAACACTGAAGCTTTCTTT.